This T cell receptor (beta chain) was identified in a study of blood T cell repertoires in COVID-19. Background on the study: The United States, Italy and Spain supplied acute and convalescent COVID-19 samples. In each case, the material was cDNA or gDNA derived from T cells, B-cell-depleted T cells, or PBMCs.

The V gene's germline CDR1 is MNHNY and CDR2 SVGAGI (reference sequence). V was clipped by 3 bases and J by 6 bases, with 15 bases between them. The length of the CDR3 is 14 residues. This clone has a single count. Measured with immunoSEQ multiplex PCR; TCRdb has only the in-frame clones, and not every one. The repertoire holds roughly 260,000 clones, with about 89% as singletons. This chain connects TRBV6-6 to TRBJ2-7; D uncertain. Sequences were obtained from peripheral blood. This sequence originates from a woman between 45 and 60 years old with acute or convalescent COVID-19. The CDR3 DNA follows: TGTGCCAGCAGTTATGGCGCAGGAAGTTCCGAGCAGTACTTC. This translates into CASSYGAGSSEQYF.